This T cell receptor beta chain was sequenced during a study of cytomegalovirus exposure and HLA in healthy donors. V was clipped by 1 base and J by 7 bases; unmatched bases: 8. This CDR3 has 16 residues. Germline V gene sequence: CDR1 GTSNPN, CDR2 SVGIG (reference sequence). TCRdb's table, derived via immunoSEQ multiplex PCR, lists solely in-frame clones and lacks some. The repertoire consists of over 200,000 clones, with 70% to 90% occurring once and the leading ten covering around 3%. The specimen sequenced was PBMCs. The sequence was collected from a woman between 18 and 30 years old in good health and CMV-seronegative. The rearrangement links TRBV30 to TRBJ2-5, with 14 bases fitting TRBD2. The CDR3: CAWSESPGTSGRTQYF. The CDR3, as DNA: TGTGCCTGGAGTGAATCCCCCGGGACTAGCGGGAGGACCCAGTACTTC.